This TCR beta chain was identified during a study of shared T cell receptors in the human thymus. Some clones are missing from TCRdb's copy, which holds only in-frame ones; the method was immunoSEQ multiplex PCR. The data show hundreds of thousands of clones, with 88% seen just once and 0.0095% to 0.012% held by the top ten. Germline trimming cut 4 bases from V and 10 bases from J; bases unmatched to any gene: 3. This CDR3 region has 13 residues. Germline V gene lookup returns CDR1 SGHTA and CDR2 FQGNSA. The sample was also linked to a second study, of human thymus T cells. Per that study: Infants served as donors; they were healthy and Finnish and were having corrective surgery for congenital heart defects. Resections from corrective heart surgery provided thymus tissue.

Sequencing was performed on thymocytes. V and J are TRBV7-2 and TRBJ2-1; TRBD2 agrees at 11 bases. The TCR was taken from a boy under three years old with a congenital heart defect. The CDR3: CASSSSGRMEQFF. The CDR3 coding sequence is TGTGCCAGCAGCTCTAGCGGGAGGATGGAGCAGTTCTTC.